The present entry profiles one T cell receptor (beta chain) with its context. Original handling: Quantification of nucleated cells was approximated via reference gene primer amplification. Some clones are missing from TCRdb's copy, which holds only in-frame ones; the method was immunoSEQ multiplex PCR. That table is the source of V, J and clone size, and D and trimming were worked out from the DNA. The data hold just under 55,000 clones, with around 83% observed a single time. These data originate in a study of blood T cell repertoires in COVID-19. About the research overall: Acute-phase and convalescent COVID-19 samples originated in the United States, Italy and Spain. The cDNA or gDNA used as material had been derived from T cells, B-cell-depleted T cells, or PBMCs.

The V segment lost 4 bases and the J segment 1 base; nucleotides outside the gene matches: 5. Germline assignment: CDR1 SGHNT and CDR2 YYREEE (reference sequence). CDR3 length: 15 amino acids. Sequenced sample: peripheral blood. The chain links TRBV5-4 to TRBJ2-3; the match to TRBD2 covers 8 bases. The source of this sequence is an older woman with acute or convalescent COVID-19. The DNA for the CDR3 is TGTGCCAGCAGCGAAAAAGCGGGGGGCACAGATACGCAGTATTTT. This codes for CASSEKAGGTDTQYF.